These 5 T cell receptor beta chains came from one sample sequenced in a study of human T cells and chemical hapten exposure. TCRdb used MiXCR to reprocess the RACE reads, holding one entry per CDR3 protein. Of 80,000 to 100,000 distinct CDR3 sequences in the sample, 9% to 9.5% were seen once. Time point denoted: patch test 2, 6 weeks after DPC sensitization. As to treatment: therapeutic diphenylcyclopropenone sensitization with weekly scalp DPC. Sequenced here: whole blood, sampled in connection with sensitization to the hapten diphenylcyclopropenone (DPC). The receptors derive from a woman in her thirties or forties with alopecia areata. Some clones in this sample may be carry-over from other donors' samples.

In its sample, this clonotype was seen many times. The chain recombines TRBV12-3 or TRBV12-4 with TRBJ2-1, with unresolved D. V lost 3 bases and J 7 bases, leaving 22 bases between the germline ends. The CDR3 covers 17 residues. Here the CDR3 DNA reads TGTGCCAGCAGTTTGGGGTACAGTTCGCATAACCTAAATGAGCAGTTCTTC. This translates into CASSLGYSSHNLNEQFF.

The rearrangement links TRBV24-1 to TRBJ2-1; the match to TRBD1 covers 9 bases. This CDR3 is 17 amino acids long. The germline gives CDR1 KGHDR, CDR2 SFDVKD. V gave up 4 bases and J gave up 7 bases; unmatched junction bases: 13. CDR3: CATSDHRGQGIGNEQFF. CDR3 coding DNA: TGTGCCACCAGTGACCACAGAGGACAGGGGATTGGGAATGAGCAGTTCTTC.

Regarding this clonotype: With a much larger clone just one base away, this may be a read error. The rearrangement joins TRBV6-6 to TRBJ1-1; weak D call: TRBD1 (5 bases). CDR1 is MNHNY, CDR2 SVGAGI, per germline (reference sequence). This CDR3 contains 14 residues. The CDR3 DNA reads TGTGCCAGCAGTTACCTCGGGGCTGACACTCAAGCTTTCTTT. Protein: CASSYLGADTQAFF.

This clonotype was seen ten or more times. The CDR3 here is CASSSQGTGELFF. The CDR3 DNA is TGTGCCAGCAGCTCGCAGGGAACCGGGGAGCTGTTTTTT. The chain joins TRBV3-1 to TRBJ2-2; D possibly corresponds to TRBD1 (5 bases). The CDR3 consists of 13 residues. CDR1 is LGHDT, CDR2 YNNKEL, per germline (reference sequence). V dropped 5 bases and J dropped 5 bases, with 9 bases sitting between them. Supplemented by reference TRBV3-1 and TRBJ2-2, the full variable domain reads DTAVSQTPKYLVTQMGNDKSIKCEQNLGHDTMYWYKQDSKKFLKIMFSYNNKELIINETVPNRFSPKSPDKAHLNLHINSLELGDSAVYFCASSSQGTGELFFGEGSRLTVL.

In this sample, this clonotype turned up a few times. The CDR3 DNA is TGTGCCAGCAGCTTTCCTCCCGGGACTAGCCCCCAAACTGACAATGAGCAGTTCTTC. Translating it yields CASSFPPGTSPQTDNEQFF. This sequence joins TRBV11-2 and TRBJ2-1; TRBD2 matches 9 bases. The V and J ends lost 3 bases and 5 bases, in that order; junction bases with no gene match: 17. Germline lookup yields CDR1 SGHAT and CDR2 FQNNGV. CDR3 length: 19 residues.